The 11 T cell receptor beta chains below were found in one sample sequenced in a study of shared clonotypes between healthy human individuals. The assay was immunoSEQ multiplex PCR, and TCRdb's table has in-frame clones only and misses some. Counted here are fewer than 350,000 clones, over 75% occurring once; the ten biggest clones make up roughly 15%. The sequenced material came from memory CD8+ T cells sorted from blood. The subset was: CD45RO+ cells pooled with CCR7-negative TemRA cells. Receptor source: a man between 18 and 35 years old in good health.

The rearrangement links TRBV7-9 to TRBJ2-3; D gene ambiguous. Germline V gives CDR1 SEHNR, CDR2 FQNEAQ (reference sequence). The CDR3 is 14 residues long. Trimming stripped 5 bases from V and 4 bases from J, with 13 bases between. The DNA for the CDR3 is TGTGCCAGCAGCCAAGAGTTTGAAGCAGATACGCAGTATTTT. It is translated as CASSQEFEADTQYF.

The chain employs TRBV25-1 and TRBJ2-7; possible D gene TRBD1, 6 bases. This CDR3 contains 14 residues. V was pared by 2 bases and J by 5 bases, with 13 bases between. Germline V CDR1 and CDR2: MGHDK, SYGVNS. The CDR3 DNA follows: TGTGCCAGCAGTGAAACAGGGTCCAGCAACGAGCAGTACTTC. It codes for CASSETGSSNEQYF.

This clone was recorded only once. Here the CDR3 DNA reads TGTGCCAGCAGCTTAGCGCCCGATCCCGAAGCTTTCTTT. It yields the protein CASSLAPDPEAFF. The J gene is TRBJ1-1, the V gene TRBV7-9; no definite D call. The CDR3 runs to 13 residues. Germline V CDR1 and CDR2: SEHNR, FQNEAQ (reference sequence). With 0 bases removed from V and 8 bases from J, the gap between germline ends came to 10 bases. The full variable domain, rest sourced from reference TRBV7-9 and TRBJ1-1, is DTGVSQNPRHKITKRGQNVTFRCDPISEHNRLYWYRQTLGQGPEFLTYFQNEAQLEKSRLLSDRFSAERPKGSFSTLEIQRTEQGDSAMYLCASSLAPDPEAFFGQGTRLTVV.

The J gene is TRBJ2-2, the V gene TRBV6-5, with TRBD2 as a possible D gene (6 bases). This CDR3 contains 15 residues. Germline CDR1 is MNHEY and CDR2 is SVGAGI. V lost 2 bases and J 6 bases, leaving 13 bases between the germline ends. The DNA for the CDR3 is TGTGCCAGCAGTTACCCGTCCGGGGGTTCCGGGGAGCTGTTTTTT. This gives the protein CASSYPSGGSGELFF.

The chain is built from TRBV7-2 and TRBJ2-3, with 14 nucleotides matching TRBD2. The CDR3 has 17 residues. The V gene end was trimmed by 5 bases and the J gene end by 6 bases; junction bases not matched to a gene: 10. Germline CDR1 is SGHTA and CDR2 is FQGNSA. CDR3: CASSGLGLAGAADTQYF. CDR3 nucleotide sequence: TGTGCCAGCAGCGGACTGGGACTAGCGGGAGCTGCGGATACGCAGTATTTT.

This chain joins TRBV9 and TRBJ1-1, with D tentatively TRBD1 (6 bases). The CDR3 runs to 13 residues. Between the trimmed V and J ends, which lost 3 bases and 5 bases, there was a span of 11 bases. In germline, CDR1 is SGDLS, CDR2 YYNGEE. This CDR3 reads CASSGDRSTEAFF. The CDR3 DNA sequence: TGTGCCAGCAGCGGAGACAGGTCGACTGAAGCTTTCTTT.

This clone appeared a single time. The chain carries TRBV10-2 and TRBJ1-3; maybe TRBD1 (6 bases). CDR1 is WSHSY, CDR2 SAAADI, per germline. V lost 2 bases and J lost 0, with 11 bases in between. The length of the CDR3 is 16 residues. The CDR3 region is CASSEAGDYSGNTIYF. CDR3 in DNA: TGCGCCAGCAGTGAGGCAGGGGACTACTCTGGAAACACCATATATTTT.

This sequence joins TRBV7-9 and TRBJ2-3; TRBD2 aligns across 9 bases. Germline CDR1 is SEHNR and CDR2 is FQNEAQ (reference sequence). Trimming removed 3 bases from V and 1 base from J; junction bases left unmatched: 14. CDR3 length equals 19 residues. CDR3 sequence reads: CASSFPTSGKTWGTDTQYF. In DNA form, the CDR3 reads TGTGCCAGCAGCTTTCCGACTAGCGGCAAAACATGGGGCACAGATACGCAGTATTTT. The variable domain in full, completed from reference TRBV7-9 and TRBJ2-3, reads DTGVSQNPRHKITKRGQNVTFRCDPISEHNRLYWYRQTLGQGPEFLTYFQNEAQLEKSRLLSDRFSAERPKGSFSTLEIQRTEQGDSAMYLCASSFPTSGKTWGTDTQYFGPGTRLTVL.

The CDR3: CASSPLGTGELFF. CDR3 nucleotide sequence: TGTGCCAGCAGTCCCCTTGGCACCGGGGAGCTGTTTTTT. This chain links TRBV27 with TRBJ2-2; no clear D. CDR3 length: 13 residues. Trimming pared 5 bases from V and 4 bases from J, leaving 8 bases between. CDR1 is MNHEY and CDR2 is SMNVEV in the germline V gene (reference sequence).

In DNA, the CDR3 is TGCGCCAGCAGCCAAACAGGGAATTCACCCCTCCACTTT. It yields the protein CASSQTGNSPLHF. The chain couples TRBV4-3 to TRBJ1-6; D is perhaps TRBD1 (6 bases). There are 13 residues in the CDR3. The ends were cut back, 2 bases at V and 7 bases at J, with 6 bases in the middle. Germline V CDR1 and CDR2: LGHNA, YSLEER.

The chain couples TRBV7-2 to TRBJ1-2; possibly TRBD1 for D (5 bases). The V gene's germline CDR1 is SGHTA and CDR2 FQGNSA. Trimming left V 4 bases short and J 7 bases short, with 19 bases between. The CDR3 loop spans 15 amino acids. As DNA, the CDR3 is TGTGCCAGCAGCTCCGATGGGGGGTTGGTCTTTGGCTACACCTTC. Protein product: CASSSDGGLVFGYTF.